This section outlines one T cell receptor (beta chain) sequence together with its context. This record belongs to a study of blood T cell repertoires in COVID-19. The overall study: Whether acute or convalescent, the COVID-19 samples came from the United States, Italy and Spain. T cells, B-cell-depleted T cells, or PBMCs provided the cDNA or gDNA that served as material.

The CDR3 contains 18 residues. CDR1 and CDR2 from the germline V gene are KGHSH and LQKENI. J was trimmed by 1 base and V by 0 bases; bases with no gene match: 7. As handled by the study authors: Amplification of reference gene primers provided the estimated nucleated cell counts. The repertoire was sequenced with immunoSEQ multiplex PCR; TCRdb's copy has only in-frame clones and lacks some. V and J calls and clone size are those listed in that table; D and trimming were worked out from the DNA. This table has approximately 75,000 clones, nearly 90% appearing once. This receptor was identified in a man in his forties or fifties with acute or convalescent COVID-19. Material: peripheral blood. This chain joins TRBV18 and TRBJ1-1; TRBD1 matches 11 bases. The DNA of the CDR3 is TGTGCCAGCTCACCACCGGGACAGGGGGTTTGGGGGAACACTGAAGCTTTCTTT. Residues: CASSPPGQGVWGNTEAFF. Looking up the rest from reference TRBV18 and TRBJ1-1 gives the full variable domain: NAGVMQNPRHLVRRRGQEARLRCSPMKGHSHVYWYRQLPEEGLKFMVYLQKENIIDESGMPKERFSAEFPKEGPSILRIQQVVRGDSAAYFCASSPPGQGVWGNTEAFFGQGTRLTVV.